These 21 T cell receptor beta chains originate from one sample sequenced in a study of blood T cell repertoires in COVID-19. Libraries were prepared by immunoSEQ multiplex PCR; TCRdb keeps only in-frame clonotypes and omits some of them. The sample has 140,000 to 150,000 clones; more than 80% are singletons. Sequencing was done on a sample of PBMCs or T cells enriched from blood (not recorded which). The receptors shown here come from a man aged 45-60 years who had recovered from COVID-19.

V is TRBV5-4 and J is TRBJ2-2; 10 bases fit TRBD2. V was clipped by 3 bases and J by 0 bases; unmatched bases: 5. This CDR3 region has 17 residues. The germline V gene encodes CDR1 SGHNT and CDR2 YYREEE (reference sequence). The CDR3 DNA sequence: TGTGCCAGCAGCTCAGCTAGCGGGAGCGCGAACACCGGGGAGCTGTTTTTT. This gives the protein CASSSASGSANTGELFF.

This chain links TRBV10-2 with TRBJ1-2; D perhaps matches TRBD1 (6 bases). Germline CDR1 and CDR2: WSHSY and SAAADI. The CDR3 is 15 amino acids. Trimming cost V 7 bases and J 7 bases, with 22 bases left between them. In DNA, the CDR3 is TGCGCCAGCACCACTGGCGGGGGGCGACAAGGTGGCTACACCTTC. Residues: CASTTGGGRQGGYTF.

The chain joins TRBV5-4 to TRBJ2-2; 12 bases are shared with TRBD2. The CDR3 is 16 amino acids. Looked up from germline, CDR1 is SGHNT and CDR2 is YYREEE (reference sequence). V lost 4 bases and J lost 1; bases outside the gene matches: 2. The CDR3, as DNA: TGTGCCAGCAGCAAGGGACTAGCGGGGAACACCGGGGAGCTGTTTTTT. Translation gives CASSKGLAGNTGELFF.

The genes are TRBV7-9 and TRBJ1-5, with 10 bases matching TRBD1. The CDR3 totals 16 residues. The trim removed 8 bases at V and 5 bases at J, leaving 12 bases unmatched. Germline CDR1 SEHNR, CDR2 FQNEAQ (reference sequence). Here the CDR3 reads CASSPGGQGLYQPQHF. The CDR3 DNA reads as TGTGCCAGCTCGCCGGGGGGACAGGGGTTATATCAGCCCCAGCATTTT.

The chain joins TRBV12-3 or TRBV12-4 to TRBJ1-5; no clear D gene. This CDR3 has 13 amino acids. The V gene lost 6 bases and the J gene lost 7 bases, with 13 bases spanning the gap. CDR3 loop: CASSTLDGQPQHF. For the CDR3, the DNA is TGTGCCAGCAGCACCCTTGACGGGCAGCCCCAGCATTTT.

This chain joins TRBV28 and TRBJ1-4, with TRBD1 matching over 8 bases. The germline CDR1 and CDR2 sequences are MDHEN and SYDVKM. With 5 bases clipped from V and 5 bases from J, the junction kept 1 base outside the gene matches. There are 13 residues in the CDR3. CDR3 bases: TGTGCCAGCAGTACAGGGGGGAATGAAAAACTGTTTTTT. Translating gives CASSTGGNEKLFF. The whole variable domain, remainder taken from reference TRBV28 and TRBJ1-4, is DVKVTQSSRYLVKRTGEKVFLECVQDMDHENMFWYRQDPGLGLRLIYFSYDVKMKEKGDIPEGYSVSREKKERFSLILESASTNQTSMYLCASSTGGNEKLFFGSGTQLSVL.

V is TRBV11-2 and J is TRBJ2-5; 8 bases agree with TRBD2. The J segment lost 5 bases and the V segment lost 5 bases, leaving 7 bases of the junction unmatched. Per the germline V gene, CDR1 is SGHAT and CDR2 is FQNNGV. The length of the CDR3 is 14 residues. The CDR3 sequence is CASSLGLALETQYF. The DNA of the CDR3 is TGTGCCAGCAGCCTCGGACTAGCTCTTGAGACCCAGTACTTC.

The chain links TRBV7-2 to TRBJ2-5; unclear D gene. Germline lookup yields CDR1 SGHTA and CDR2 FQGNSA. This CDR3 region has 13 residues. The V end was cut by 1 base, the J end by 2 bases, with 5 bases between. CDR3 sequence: CASSLDSQETQYF. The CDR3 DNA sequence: TGTGCCAGCAGCTTAGACTCGCAAGAGACCCAGTACTTC.

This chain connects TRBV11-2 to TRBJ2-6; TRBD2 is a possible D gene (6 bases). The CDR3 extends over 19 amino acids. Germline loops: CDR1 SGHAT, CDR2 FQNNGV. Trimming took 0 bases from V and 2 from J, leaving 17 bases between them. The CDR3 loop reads CASSLDDPAWRAGANVLTF. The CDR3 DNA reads TGTGCCAGCAGCTTAGATGACCCCGCGTGGAGGGCTGGGGCCAACGTCCTGACTTTC. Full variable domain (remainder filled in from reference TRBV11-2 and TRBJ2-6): EAGVAQSPRYKIIEKRQSVAFWCNPISGHATLYWYQQILGQGPKLLIQFQNNGVVDDSQLPKDRFSAERLKGVDSTLKIQPAKLEDSAVYLCASSLDDPAWRAGANVLTFGAGSRLTVL.

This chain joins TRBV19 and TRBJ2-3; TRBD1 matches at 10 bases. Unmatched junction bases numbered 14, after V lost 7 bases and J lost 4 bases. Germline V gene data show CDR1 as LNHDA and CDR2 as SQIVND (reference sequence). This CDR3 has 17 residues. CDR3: CASKPRTGGNSADTQYF. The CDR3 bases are TGTGCCAGTAAACCTCGGACAGGGGGTAATAGTGCAGATACGCAGTATTTT. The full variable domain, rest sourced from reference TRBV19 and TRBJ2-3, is DGGITQSPKYLFRKEGQNVTLSCEQNLNHDAMYWYRQDPGQGLRLIYYSQIVNDFQKGDIAEGYSVSREKKESFPLTVTSAQKNPTAFYLCASKPRTGGNSADTQYFGPGTRLTVL.

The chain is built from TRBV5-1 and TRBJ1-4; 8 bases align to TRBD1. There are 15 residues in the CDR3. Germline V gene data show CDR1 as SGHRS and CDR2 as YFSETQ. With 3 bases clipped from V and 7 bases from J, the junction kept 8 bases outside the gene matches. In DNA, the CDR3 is TGCGCCAGCAGCTCTCAGGGGGCGGAAGGTGAAAAACTGTTTTTT. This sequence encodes CASSSQGAEGEKLFF.

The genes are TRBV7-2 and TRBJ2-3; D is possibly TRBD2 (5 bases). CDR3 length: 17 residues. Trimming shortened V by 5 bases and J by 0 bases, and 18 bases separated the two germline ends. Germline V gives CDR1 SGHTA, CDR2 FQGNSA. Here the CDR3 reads CASSPRAADASTDTQYF. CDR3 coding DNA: TGTGCCAGCAGCCCCCGCGCAGCGGATGCTAGCACAGATACGCAGTATTTT.

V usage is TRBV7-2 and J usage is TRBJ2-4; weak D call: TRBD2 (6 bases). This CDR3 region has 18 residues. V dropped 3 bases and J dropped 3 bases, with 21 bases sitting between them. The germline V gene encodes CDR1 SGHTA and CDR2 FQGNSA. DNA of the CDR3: TGTGCCAGCAGCTTTATCCTCGGAGGGAGGTTCGGCAAAAACATTCAGTACTTC. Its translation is CASSFILGGRFGKNIQYF.

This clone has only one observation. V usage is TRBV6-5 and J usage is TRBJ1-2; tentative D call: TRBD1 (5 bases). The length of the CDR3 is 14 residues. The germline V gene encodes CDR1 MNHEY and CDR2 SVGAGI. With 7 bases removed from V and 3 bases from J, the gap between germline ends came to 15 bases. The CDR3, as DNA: TGTGCCAGCACTGGGGGAGGGGTTCACTATGGCTACACCTTC. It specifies CASTGGGVHYGYTF.

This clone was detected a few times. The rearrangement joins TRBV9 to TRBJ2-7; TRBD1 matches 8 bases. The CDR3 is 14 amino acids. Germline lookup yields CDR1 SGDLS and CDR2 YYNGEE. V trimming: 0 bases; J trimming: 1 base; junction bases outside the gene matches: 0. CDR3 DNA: TGTGCCAGCAGCGTAGGGGACAGGTCCTACGAGCAGTACTTC. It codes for CASSVGDRSYEQYF.

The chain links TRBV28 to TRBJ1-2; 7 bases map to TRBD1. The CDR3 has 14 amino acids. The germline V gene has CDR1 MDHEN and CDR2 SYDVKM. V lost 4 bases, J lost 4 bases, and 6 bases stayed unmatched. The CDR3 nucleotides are TGTGCCAGCAGTTCCACCGGGACAGCCTATGGCTACACCTTC. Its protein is CASSSTGTAYGYTF.

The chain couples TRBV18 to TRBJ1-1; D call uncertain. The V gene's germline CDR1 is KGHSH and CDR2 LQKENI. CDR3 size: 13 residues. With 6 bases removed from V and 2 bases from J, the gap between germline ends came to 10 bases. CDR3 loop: CASSLAQNTEAFF. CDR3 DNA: TGTGCCAGCTCCCTCGCACAAAACACTGAAGCTTTCTTT.

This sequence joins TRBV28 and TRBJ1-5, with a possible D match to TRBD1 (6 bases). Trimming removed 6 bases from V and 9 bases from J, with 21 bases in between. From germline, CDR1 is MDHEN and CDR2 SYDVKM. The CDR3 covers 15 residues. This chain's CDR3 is CASSPPGIGGRPQHF. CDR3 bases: TGTGCCAGCAGCCCCCCGGGGATCGGGGGGCGGCCCCAGCATTTT.

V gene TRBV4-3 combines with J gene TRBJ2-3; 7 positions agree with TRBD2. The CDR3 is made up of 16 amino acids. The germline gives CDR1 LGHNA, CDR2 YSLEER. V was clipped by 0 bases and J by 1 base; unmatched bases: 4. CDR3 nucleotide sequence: TGCGCCAGCAGCCAAGACGGCCTAGCGGGCACAGATACGCAGTATTTT. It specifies CASSQDGLAGTDTQYF.

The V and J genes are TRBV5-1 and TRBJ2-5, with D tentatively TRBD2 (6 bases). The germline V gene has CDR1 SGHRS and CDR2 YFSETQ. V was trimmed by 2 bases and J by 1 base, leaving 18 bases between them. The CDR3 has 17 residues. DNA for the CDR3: TGCGCCAGCAGCTTTGGGCCTTTAGCGGTCCTCCAAGAGACCCAGTACTTC. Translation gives CASSFGPLAVLQETQYF.

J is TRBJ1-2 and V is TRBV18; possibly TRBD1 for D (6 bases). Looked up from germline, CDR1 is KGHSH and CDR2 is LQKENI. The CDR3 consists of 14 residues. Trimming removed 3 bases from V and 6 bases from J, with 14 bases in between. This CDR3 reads CASSPSGGADGYTF. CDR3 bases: TGTGCCAGCTCACCGTCGGGGGGCGCGGATGGCTACACCTTC.